This entry lists 22 T cell receptor beta chains sequenced from one sample in a study of identical twins. TCRdb re-analysed the 5' RACE reads in MiXCR, keeping a single row per CDR3 protein. This repertoire shows about 550,000 distinct CDR3 sequences, 20% to 25% found once; its top ten account for around 0.48%. A further study also used this sample, focusing on yellow fever vaccine responses in identical twins.

The material sequenced was CD4+ T cells sorted from blood. These receptors originate from a woman aged 18-29 years in good health.

This clonotype turned up a few times. V gene TRBV11-1 combines with J gene TRBJ2-5, with TRBD2 identical over 8 bases. J gave up 9 bases and V 2 bases, and 11 bases lay outside the gene matches. This CDR3 has 15 residues. The germline CDR1 and CDR2 sequences are SGHAT and FQDESV (reference sequence). The CDR3 DNA reads TGTGCCAGCAGCTTATTTGGGGAGCGGGAGAGGGCCCAGTACTTC. It yields the protein CASSLFGERERAQYF.

V is TRBV20-1 and J is TRBJ2-7, with a weak D call TRBD1 (6 bases). CDR1 and CDR2 from the germline V gene are DFQATT and SNEGSKA (reference sequence). This CDR3 spans 15 amino acids. Between the trimmed V and J ends, which lost 0 bases and 2 bases, there was a span of 14 bases. In DNA form, the CDR3 reads TGCAGTGCTAGAGATCTAGAGAAGGGGGCCTACGAGCAGTACTTC. Its protein is CSARDLEKGAYEQYF.

This clonotype was seen a few times. The gene calls are TRBV12-3 or TRBV12-4 and TRBJ1-4; D is unresolved. V gave up 3 bases and J gave up 7 bases, with 6 bases separating them. The CDR3 covers 12 residues. The CDR3: CASSFHSEKLFF. CDR3 coding DNA: TGTGCCAGCAGTTTTCATAGTGAAAAACTGTTTTTT.

The chain uses TRBV11-2 and TRBJ2-7; D gene ambiguous. Per the germline V gene, CDR1 is SGHAT and CDR2 is FQNNGV. The CDR3 is 15 residues long. The V end was cut by 5 bases, the J end by 0 bases, with 14 bases between. CDR3 region: CASSRLPGDSYEQYF. The CDR3 DNA reads as TGTGCCAGCAGCCGCCTTCCGGGTGACTCCTACGAGCAGTACTTC.

V is TRBV12-3 or TRBV12-4 and J is TRBJ2-4; no reliable D call. The CDR3 sequence is 15 residues long. V shed 5 bases and J shed 0 bases, with 11 bases lying between them. The CDR3 DNA sequence: TGTGCCAGCAGTCCAACAGCGCTAGCCAAAAACATTCAGTACTTC. Protein: CASSPTALAKNIQYF.

The V gene is TRBV5-1, the J gene TRBJ2-3; TRBD2 matches 8 bases. The CDR3 contains 16 residues. V shed 0 bases, J shed 4 bases, and the junction held 7 bases outside the gene matches. Per the germline V gene, CDR1 is SGHRS and CDR2 is YFSETQ. This CDR3 is CASSLAGAGGSDTQYF. The DNA for the CDR3 is TGCGCCAGCAGCTTGGCCGGGGCGGGAGGTTCAGATACGCAGTATTTT.

This chain joins TRBV12-3 or TRBV12-4 and TRBJ1-3, with 7 bases aligning to TRBD1. CDR3 length equals 13 residues. Trimming removed 4 bases from V and 10 bases from J; junction bases left unmatched: 7. The CDR3 spells CASSSQGLGTIYF. In nucleotides, the CDR3 is TGTGCCAGCAGTTCACAGGGGTTGGGTACCATATATTTT.

This clonotype was seen a few times. This sequence joins TRBV27 and TRBJ1-2, with D perhaps matching TRBD1 (5 bases). The CDR3 totals 15 residues. Germline V gene lookup returns CDR1 MNHEY and CDR2 SMNVEV (reference sequence). V was shortened by 6 bases and J by 4 bases, with 18 bases between the two germline ends. In DNA, the CDR3 is TGTGCCAGCAGCCCCTTTGGCAGGGACCGCTATGGCTACACCTTC. Its protein is CASSPFGRDRYGYTF.

The V and J genes are TRBV12-3 or TRBV12-4 and TRBJ1-5, with TRBD1 matching 7 bases. The CDR3 is 17 amino acids. The J segment lost 4 bases and the V segment lost 6 bases, leaving 15 bases of the junction unmatched. CDR3 region: CASSPEVFGTDNQPQHF. The CDR3 nucleotides read TGTGCCAGCAGCCCCGAGGTCTTTGGGACAGATAATCAGCCCCAGCATTTT.

This clonotype has more than one count but fewer than ten. This chain links TRBV11-1 with TRBJ2-1; no reliable D call. Germline-derived CDR1 and CDR2 are SGHAT and FQDESV (reference sequence). There are 17 residues in the CDR3. The V and J ends lost 5 bases and 4 bases respectively, with 21 bases between them. CDR3 sequence reads: CASSPSEAAALYNEQFF. The DNA of the CDR3 is TGTGCCAGCAGCCCCTCAGAGGCCGCAGCGCTTTACAATGAGCAGTTCTTC.

Regarding this clonotype: A much more abundant neighbour one base away suggests this may be a read error. The V call is TRBV5-1, the J call TRBJ2-1; D might be TRBD2 (6 bases). CDR1 and CDR2 (germline): SGHRS, YFSETQ. The CDR3 length is 15 residues. Here the CDR3 reads CASSLDGSSYIEQFF. In DNA form, the CDR3 reads TGCGCCAGCAGCTTGGACGGGAGCTCCTACATTGAGCAGTTCTTC.

In this sample, this clonotype turned up a few times. CDR3 sequence reads: CASGPSYNEQFF. CDR3 coding DNA: TGTGCTAGTGGTCCAAGCTACAATGAGCAGTTCTTC. The chain carries TRBV12-5 and TRBJ2-1; no clear D. The CDR3 is 12 amino acids. The germline V gene has CDR1 LGHNT and CDR2 FRNRAP. Trimming pared 5 bases from V and 3 bases from J, leaving 5 bases between.

The chain combines TRBV7-3 with TRBJ2-3; D not resolved. The CDR3 loop spans 13 amino acids. CDR1 and CDR2 (germline): SGHTA, FQGTGA. Trimming removed 1 base at V and 4 bases at J, with 6 bases between. For the CDR3, the DNA is TGTGCCAGCAGCTTAAGGCAGGCAGATACGCAGTATTTT. It is translated as CASSLRQADTQYF.

This clonotype was counted ten times or more. The chain combines TRBV12-3 or TRBV12-4 with TRBJ2-3; D is unresolved. The CDR3 sequence is 11 residues long. Between the trimmed V and J ends, which lost 7 bases and 5 bases, there was a span of 7 bases. The CDR3 DNA is TGTGCCAGCAAGGCCGAAGATACGCAGTATTTT. Its protein is CASKAEDTQYF.

The chain combines TRBV18 with TRBJ2-1; 8 positions agree with TRBD1. CDR3 length: 14 amino acids. V lost 5 bases and J lost 6; bases outside the gene matches: 6. Germline assignment: CDR1 KGHSH and CDR2 LQKENI. The CDR3, as DNA: TGTGCCAGCTCAACCGGGACAGGCGGCAATGAGCAGTTCTTC. It encodes CASSTGTGGNEQFF.

The rearrangement joins TRBV27 to TRBJ1-2; D is perhaps TRBD1 (6 bases). Germline V gene data show CDR1 as MNHEY and CDR2 as SMNVEV (reference sequence). The CDR3 is 17 amino acids. The ends were cut back, 0 bases at V and 1 base at J, with 15 bases in the middle. Written as DNA, the CDR3 is TGTGCCAGCAGTTTATCGTACCCAGGGGAGGGTAACTATGGCTACACCTTC. It codes for CASSLSYPGEGNYGYTF.

The V and J genes are TRBV2 and TRBJ2-1; 9 bases fit TRBD2. The V and J ends lost 3 bases and 4 bases, in that order; junction bases with no gene match: 4. CDR3 length equals 15 residues. CDR1 and CDR2 from the germline V gene are SNHLY and FYNNEI. CDR3 amino acids: CASSDSLAGYNEQFF. The DNA for the CDR3 is TGTGCCAGCAGTGATTCTCTAGCGGGATACAATGAGCAGTTCTTC.

This clonotype was picked up a small number of times. V and J are TRBV4-2 and TRBJ2-1; perhaps TRBD1 as D (6 bases). Trimming removed 0 bases at V and 0 bases at J, with 9 bases between. Germline CDR1 reads LGHNA; CDR2 reads YNFKEQ. The CDR3 runs to 16 residues. The CDR3 region is CASSQDRGSSYNEQFF. The CDR3 DNA reads as TGTGCCAGCAGCCAAGATAGGGGGAGCTCCTACAATGAGCAGTTCTTC.

This clonotype was recorded a few times. V is TRBV3-1 and J is TRBJ1-1; TRBD1 agrees at 8 bases. The CDR3 is made up of 15 amino acids. Trimming took 2 bases from V and 5 from J; bases not matched to a gene: 7. Germline V gene lookup returns CDR1 LGHDT and CDR2 YNNKEL (reference sequence). CDR3 in amino acids: CASSQLGQGGTEAFF. CDR3 nucleotide sequence: TGTGCCAGCAGCCAACTCGGACAGGGAGGAACTGAAGCTTTCTTT.

In this sample, this clonotype turned up many times. V gene TRBV10-3 combines with J gene TRBJ1-5; D is undetermined. Trimming removed 2 bases from V and 3 bases from J, with 8 bases in between. The CDR3 spans 14 residues. Germline CDR1 reads ENHRY; CDR2 reads SYGVKD. CDR3 in DNA: TGTGCCATCAGTGAGGAGGGCAACAATCAGCCCCAGCATTTT. Translation: CAISEEGNNQPQHF.

This clonotype was detected only a few times. The chain carries TRBV2 and TRBJ2-2, with D perhaps TRBD2 (6 bases). CDR3 size: 15 residues. Germline loops: CDR1 SNHLY, CDR2 FYNNEI. Trimming removed 6 bases from V and 5 bases from J, with 16 bases in between. The CDR3 DNA reads TGTGCCAGCAGACGGGGGAGGTCCACAACCGGGGAGCTGTTTTTT. It codes for CASRRGRSTTGELFF.

This clonotype appeared a few times. The chain is built from TRBV9 and TRBJ2-5; a possible D gene is TRBD1 (6 bases). Trimming removed 0 bases at V and 2 bases at J, with 11 bases between. This CDR3 is built from 15 residues. Germline CDR1 and CDR2: SGDLS and YYNGEE. The CDR3 DNA sequence: TGTGCCAGCAGCGTAGCAAATGGACAGCAAGAGACCCAGTACTTC. Amino acid sequence: CASSVANGQQETQYF.